This T cell receptor beta chain was sequenced during a study of cytomegalovirus exposure and HLA in healthy donors. The CDR3 runs 15 residues. Germline V lookup: CDR1 SGHRS, CDR2 YFSETQ. Losses at the gene ends were 4 bases for V and 6 bases for J; bases not matched to a gene: 4. Clones were sequenced by immunoSEQ multiplex PCR, and TCRdb holds only the in-frame ones, with some missing. Among 120,000 or so clones listed, 89% were seen once. Sequencing was done on a sample of PBMCs. This sequence originates from a woman aged 18-29 years in good health and CMV-seronegative. The genes are TRBV5-1 and TRBJ2-1, with 13 bases matching TRBD2. The CDR3 spells CASSVTSGGANEQFF. The DNA for the CDR3 is TGCGCCAGCAGCGTAACTAGCGGGGGGGCCAATGAGCAGTTCTTC.